The 21 T cell receptor beta chains in this list originate from one sample, sequenced in a study of metastatic and nonmetastatic thyroid tumors. Every patient underwent thyroid surgery untreated. With MiXCR, TCRdb called clones anew from the PCR reads. Of roughly 71,000 clones in the sample, roughly a sixth are singletons; the top ten hold roughly 13%. Sequenced sample: blood. These TCRs come from a female donor with papillary thyroid cancer or a benign thyroid nodule (not recorded which). Some clones in this sample may be carry-over from other donors' samples.

V gene TRBV12-3 or TRBV12-4 combines with J gene TRBJ2-2, with TRBD1 identical over 8 bases. This CDR3 has 14 amino acids. V trimming: 6 bases; J trimming: 5 bases; junction bases outside the gene matches: 5. In DNA form, the CDR3 reads TGTGCCAGCAGGACAGGGGCACGGACCGGGGAGCTGTTTTTT. It is translated as CASRTGARTGELFF.

The chain employs TRBV12-3 or TRBV12-4 and TRBJ2-1; 7 bases match TRBD2. This CDR3 has 15 residues. J gave up 0 bases and V 3 bases, and 2 bases lay outside the gene matches. CDR3 coding DNA: TGTGCCAGCAGTTTCGGCGGGAGCTCCTACAATGAGCAGTTCTTC. Its translation: CASSFGGSSYNEQFF.

The CDR3, as DNA: TGTGCCAGCTCACGATCAGGGGGTACTTCACCCCTCCACTTT. Translation: CASSRSGGTSPLHF. The chain links TRBV18 to TRBJ1-6, with TRBD1 identical over 7 bases. Per the germline V gene, CDR1 is KGHSH and CDR2 is LQKENI. With 4 bases clipped from V and 9 bases from J, the junction kept 6 bases outside the gene matches. This CDR3 comprises 14 residues.

This clone came up many times. The CDR3 sequence: CASSYSLTGHEQFF. In nucleotides, the CDR3 is TGTGCCAGCAGTTACAGCCTAACCGGGCATGAGCAGTTCTTC. V gene TRBV6-5 combines with J gene TRBJ2-1; D call uncertain. CDR1 is MNHEY, CDR2 SVGAGI, per germline. The CDR3 runs to 14 residues. V was shortened by 2 bases and J by 8 bases, with 13 bases between the two germline ends.

In this sample, this clone turned up many times. The V and J genes are TRBV2 and TRBJ2-2; 10 nucleotides match TRBD2. V shed 5 bases, J shed 4 bases, and the junction held 7 bases outside the gene matches. The CDR3 totals 16 residues. Per germline, CDR1 SNHLY and CDR2 FYNNEI. The CDR3 is CASSPPSGRITGELFF. The CDR3 nucleotides are TGTGCCAGCAGTCCGCCTAGCGGGAGAATCACCGGGGAGCTGTTTTTT.

CDR3 sequence reads: CASIGTSYGYTF. DNA for the CDR3: TGCGCCAGCATAGGGACATCTTATGGCTACACCTTC. The V and J genes are TRBV5-1 and TRBJ1-2; weak D call: TRBD1 (6 bases). V lost 6 bases to trimming and J lost 5 bases, with 11 bases between them. CDR1 is SGHRS, CDR2 YFSETQ, per germline. The CDR3 extends over 12 amino acids. The full variable domain, its missing parts supplied by reference TRBV5-1 and TRBJ1-2, is KAGVTQTPRYLIKTRGQQVTLSCSPISGHRSVSWYQQTPGQGLQFLFEYFSETQRNKGNFPGRFSGRQFSNSRSEMNVSTLELGDSALYLCASIGTSYGYTFGSGTRLTVV.

This clone came up many times. The same CDR3 also results from other DNA sequences found in this sample. This sequence joins TRBV12-3 or TRBV12-4 and TRBJ2-5; D not resolved. The CDR3 is 14 amino acids. Trimming took off 3 bases at V and 5 bases at J, with 13 bases between the two ends. CDR3 sequence: CASSFVAPGETQYF. The CDR3 coding sequence is TGTGCCAGCAGTTTTGTAGCCCCCGGGGAGACCCAGTACTTC.

The chain joins TRBV4-2 to TRBJ1-6; D is uncertain. The CDR3 totals 14 residues. The V end lost 0 bases, the J end lost 10 bases, and 10 bases lay between the germline ends. The germline V gene has CDR1 LGHNA and CDR2 YNFKEQ. The CDR3 spells CASSQDRYYSPLHF. CDR3 nucleotides: TGTGCCAGCAGCCAAGATAGGTACTACTCACCCCTCCACTTT.

V gene TRBV7-2 combines with J gene TRBJ2-7; 7 nucleotides align to TRBD2. The CDR3 length is 14 residues. Germline V gives CDR1 SGHTA, CDR2 FQGNSA. The V segment lost 1 base and the J segment 7 bases; nucleotides outside the gene matches: 7. The CDR3 here is CASSLGGSSGEQYF. Written as DNA, the CDR3 is TGTGCCAGCAGCTTAGGCGGGAGCAGTGGGGAGCAGTACTTC.

The J gene is TRBJ2-6, the V gene TRBV6-5; D unclear. Trimming took 7 bases from V and 2 from J, leaving 9 bases between them. CDR3 length: 14 residues. Per the germline V gene, CDR1 is MNHEY and CDR2 is SVGAGI. The CDR3 protein is CASNSVPGANVLTF. DNA of the CDR3: TGTGCCAGCAATTCAGTTCCTGGGGCCAACGTCCTGACTTTC.

This clone was observed at least ten times. V and J are TRBV28 and TRBJ1-3, with D possibly TRBD1 on 6 matching bases. The CDR3 length is 15 residues. Germline assignment: CDR1 MDHEN and CDR2 SYDVKM. V lost 3 bases and J lost 0, with 9 bases in between. DNA of the CDR3: TGTGCCAGCAGTTTGTGGGGGGCCTCTGGAAACACCATATATTTT. It specifies CASSLWGASGNTIYF.

This clone was detected ten times or more. The genes are TRBV10-2 and TRBJ2-7; D possibly corresponds to TRBD2 (5 bases). Germline values: CDR1 WSHSY, CDR2 SAAADI. CDR3 size: 12 residues. Trimming left V 4 bases short and J 3 bases short, with 7 bases between. The DNA of the CDR3 is TGCGCCAGCAGTGTGACTATCTACGAGCAGTACTTC. The encoded protein is CASSVTIYEQYF.

This clone occurred many times. The chain uses TRBV5-5 and TRBJ2-1; D gene ambiguous. Germline loops: CDR1 SGHKS, CDR2 YYEKEE (reference sequence). V was pared by 4 bases and J by 4 bases, with 12 bases between. The CDR3 consists of 14 residues. The CDR3 protein is CASSAARVYNEQFF. The CDR3 bases are TGTGCCAGCAGCGCCGCAAGAGTTTACAATGAGCAGTTCTTC.

This clone was seen ten or more times. The junction and the germline gene differ at one end; a read error may be behind it. The chain combines TRBV29-1 with TRBJ1-1; TRBD1 aligns across 7 bases. There are 11 residues in the CDR3. Germline CDR1 reads SQVTM; CDR2 reads ANQGSEA. The CDR3 loop reads CSVEGGIEAFF. The CDR3 DNA reads as TGCAGCGTGGAAGGGGGCATTGAAGCTTTCTTT. Looking up the rest from reference TRBV29-1 and TRBJ1-1 gives the full variable domain: SAVISQKPSRDICQRGTSLTIQCQVDSQVTMMFWYRQQPGQSLTLIATANQGSEATYESGFVIDKFPISRPNLTFSTLTVSNMSPEDSSIYLCSVEGGIEAFFGQGTRLTVV.

This clone has ten or more counts. The V and J genes are TRBV7-8 and TRBJ2-5; D ambiguous. CDR1 SGHVS and CDR2 FQNEAQ come from the germline V gene. With 6 bases removed from V and 5 bases from J, the gap between germline ends came to 16 bases. This CDR3 contains 14 residues. The CDR3 DNA reads TGTGCCAGCAGAGTTCCGGGCCCCACGGAGACCCAGTACTTC. This gives the protein CASRVPGPTETQYF.

The V gene is TRBV9, the J gene TRBJ2-1; 8 positions agree with TRBD2. After removal of 3 bases from V and 7 bases from J, the junction contained 9 bases not matched to a gene. Germline V gene lookup returns CDR1 SGDLS and CDR2 YYNGEE. The CDR3 loop spans 15 amino acids. Written as DNA, the CDR3 is TGTGCCAGCAGCGAGAGGGGAACGGGAGGGAATGAGCAGTTCTTC. Amino acids: CASSERGTGGNEQFF.

Within the sample, this clone is medium-sized. One junction end disagrees with the germline gene, perhaps due to a read error. This sample also contains other DNA sequences that code for the same CDR3. CDR3 protein: CASSLAGGTDTQYF. The CDR3 nucleotides are TGTGCCAGCAGTCTAGCGGGAGGCACAGATACGCAGTATTTT. The V call is TRBV12-3 or TRBV12-4, the J call TRBJ2-3; TRBD2 matches 10 bases. This CDR3 spans 14 amino acids.

This clone appeared many times. This sequence joins TRBV6-4 and TRBJ2-2; 7 bases match TRBD1. Germline trimming cut 3 bases from V and 2 bases from J; bases unmatched to any gene: 9. CDR1 MRHNA and CDR2 SNTAGT come from the germline V gene. The CDR3 loop spans 17 amino acids. This chain's CDR3 is CASSDSITGANTGELFF. CDR3 sequence (DNA): TGTGCCAGCAGTGATTCAATCACAGGGGCCAACACCGGGGAGCTGTTTTTT.

Many counts were recorded for this clone. The chain has TRBV7-2 and TRBJ1-2, with D possibly matching TRBD1 (6 bases). CDR1 is SGHTA, CDR2 FQGNSA, per germline. V dropped 1 base and J dropped 2 bases, with 11 bases sitting between them. The CDR3 is 15 amino acids. The CDR3 is CASSLELQGNYGYTF. CDR3 nucleotide sequence: TGTGCCAGCAGCTTAGAGCTACAGGGCAACTATGGCTACACCTTC.

This clone has ten or more counts. The rearrangement uses TRBV16 and TRBJ2-2; D not resolved. V lost 5 bases and J lost 2, with 6 bases in between. CDR1 and CDR2 from the germline V gene are KGHSY and FQNENV. The CDR3 is 13 amino acids. CDR3 region: CASSESNTGELFF. The DNA for the CDR3 is TGTGCCAGCAGCGAGTCCAACACCGGGGAGCTGTTTTTT.

This clone has a count of ten or more. This chain uses TRBV5-1 with TRBJ2-2; TRBD2 aligns across 10 bases. The germline CDR1 and CDR2 sequences are SGHRS and YFSETQ. The CDR3 spans 16 residues. The V gene end was trimmed by 3 bases and the J gene end by 6 bases; junction bases not matched to a gene: 8. CDR3 in amino acids: CASSSLAGDLAGELFF. The CDR3 coding sequence is TGCGCCAGCAGCTCGCTAGCGGGAGACTTGGCCGGGGAGCTGTTTTTT.